The 21 T cell receptor beta chains presented below share a single source sample, sequenced in a study of T cells in tumors after PD-1 blockade. Sequencing used immunoSEQ multiplex PCR; TCRdb keeps in-frame clones, though not all of them. The sample has approximately 30,000 clones, 55% to 80% seen once; the top ten hold roughly 37%. The material sequenced was PBMCs, taken after anti-PD-1 treatment. These receptors were obtained from a human donor with basal cell carcinoma.

A word on this clone: In the same sample, other DNA sequences code for this CDR3. This chain uses TRBV9 with TRBJ2-1, with 8 nucleotides matching TRBD2. V gave up 7 bases and J gave up 0 bases; unmatched junction bases: 6. From germline, CDR1 is SGDLS and CDR2 YYNGEE. The length of the CDR3 is 15 residues. CDR3 sequence reads: CASSQRGSSYNEQFF. In DNA form, the CDR3 reads TGTGCCAGCTCCCAGCGGGGGAGCTCCTACAATGAGCAGTTCTTC.

The chain links TRBV2 to TRBJ1-4; D is unclear. From germline, CDR1 is SNHLY and CDR2 FYNNEI. Trimming took 2 bases from V and 8 from J, leaving 18 bases between them. The CDR3 is 16 amino acids. The CDR3 DNA reads TGTGCCAGCAGTGAATTAGGGAGCTTCGGTGGGGAAAAACTGTTTTTT. As protein: CASSELGSFGGEKLFF. The full variable domain, its missing parts supplied by reference TRBV2 and TRBJ1-4, is EPEVTQTPSHQVTQMGQEVILRCVPISNHLYFYWYRQILGQKVEFLVSFYNNEISEKSEIFDDQFSVERPDGSNFTLKIRSTKLEDSAMYFCASSELGSFGGEKLFFGSGTQLSVL.

A few counts support this clone. The chain has TRBV11-3 and TRBJ1-3; possible D gene TRBD1, 5 bases. V lost 5 bases and J lost 0, with 14 bases in between. The germline CDR1 and CDR2 sequences are SGHNT and YENEEA. The CDR3 contains 16 residues. The CDR3 DNA reads as TGTGCCAGCAGCGGACGGGACGGGCTCTCTGGAAACACCATATATTTT. Its protein is CASSGRDGLSGNTIYF. Variable domain in full (rest from reference TRBV11-3 and TRBJ1-3): EAGVVQSPRYKIIEKKQPVAFWCNPISGHNTLYWYLQNLGQGPELLIRYENEEAVDDSQLPKDRFSAERLKGVDSTLKIQPAELGDSAVYLCASSGRDGLSGNTIYFGEGSWLTVV.

This rearrangement joins TRBV2 to TRBJ2-1; D is undetermined. The CDR3 covers 11 residues. Germline CDR1 is SNHLY and CDR2 is FYNNEI. V was pared by 7 bases and J by 3 bases, with 4 bases between. As DNA, the CDR3 is TGTGCCAGCACCGGCTACAATGAGCAGTTCTTC. This translates into CASTGYNEQFF.

The chain uses TRBV6-5 and TRBJ2-3; D not certain. The V end was cut by 6 bases, the J end by 1 base, with 11 bases between. Per germline, CDR1 MNHEY and CDR2 SVGAGI. The CDR3 runs 14 residues. This chain's CDR3 is CASRGGVGTDTQYF. For the CDR3, the DNA is TGTGCCAGCAGGGGCGGTGTGGGCACAGATACGCAGTATTTT.

J is TRBJ2-1 and V is TRBV29-1, with TRBD2 matching over 14 bases. This CDR3 contains 17 residues. V shed 1 base, J shed 4 bases, and the junction held 6 bases outside the gene matches. Germline V gene lookup returns CDR1 SQVTM and CDR2 ANQGSEA. CDR3 sequence (DNA): TGCAGCGTTGAAGGGACTAGCGGGGGGTCCCTTTACAATGAGCAGTTCTTC. Amino acid sequence: CSVEGTSGGSLYNEQFF.

V and J are TRBV6-2 or TRBV6-3 and TRBJ2-7; possible D gene TRBD2, 5 bases. CDR3 length: 14 residues. Deletions cut 2 bases from V and 6 bases from J, with 14 bases between. The germline CDR1 and CDR2 sequences are MNHEY and SVGEGT. In DNA, the CDR3 is TGTGCCAGCAGTTACCTCATGGAGGTGGGCGAGCAGTACTTC. This sequence encodes CASSYLMEVGEQYF.

The chain is built from TRBV7-3 and TRBJ2-7; TRBD1 or TRBD2 may be the D gene (6 bases each). Germline loops: CDR1 SGHTA, CDR2 FQGTGA. V lost 4 bases, J lost 6 bases, and 22 bases lay in between. The CDR3 has 16 amino acids. For the CDR3, the DNA is TGTGCCAGCAGCTCCCCAGGGGTCGCCGGGGGAATCGAGCAGTACTTC. It encodes CASSSPGVAGGIEQYF.

The sample holds a few counts of this clone. The chain employs TRBV7-2 and TRBJ2-7; TRBD2 agrees at 7 bases. V was pared by 5 bases and J by 0 bases, with 7 bases of the junction left unmatched. The CDR3 covers 15 residues. CDR1 is SGHTA, CDR2 FQGNSA, per germline. The CDR3 DNA reads as TGTGCCAGCAGCGCTTCTAGCGGAAGCTCCTACGAGCAGTACTTC. Amino acid sequence: CASSASSGSSYEQYF.

The rearrangement uses TRBV6-6 and TRBJ1-2; the match to TRBD1 covers 8 bases. The germline V gene encodes CDR1 MNHNY and CDR2 SVGAGI (reference sequence). This CDR3 is 15 amino acids long. After removal of 7 bases from V and 8 bases from J, the junction contained 15 bases not matched to a gene. In DNA form, the CDR3 reads TGTGCCAGCACCTCACTAAGGACAGGGCCGGGAGGCTACACCTTC. Protein product: CASTSLRTGPGGYTF.

The chain has TRBV7-2 and TRBJ2-1, with 8 nucleotides matching TRBD1. The CDR3 loop spans 15 amino acids. CDR1 SGHTA and CDR2 FQGNSA come from the germline V gene. The junction had 3 bases not matched to a gene; V was cut back by 3 bases and J by 2 bases. CDR3 DNA sequence: TGTGCCAGCAGCTTTAGGACAGGGACCTACAATGAGCAGTTCTTC. This sequence encodes CASSFRTGTYNEQFF.

The V and J genes are TRBV6-2 or TRBV6-3 and TRBJ2-7; D remains ambiguous. Germline CDR1 reads MNHEY; CDR2 reads SVGEGT. The length of the CDR3 is 14 residues. V dropped 0 bases and J dropped 6 bases, with 12 bases sitting between them. CDR3 sequence reads: CASSYSNIAPEQYF. The CDR3 DNA follows: TGTGCCAGCAGTTACTCGAACATTGCTCCCGAGCAGTACTTC.

The V call is TRBV5-1, the J call TRBJ1-5, with D maybe TRBD1 (5 bases). The CDR3 totals 15 residues. Germline CDR1 reads SGHRS; CDR2 reads YFSETQ. V lost 0 bases, J lost 6 bases, and 13 bases lay in between. CDR3 amino acids: CASSLASGTAQPQHF. CDR3 coding DNA: TGCGCCAGCAGCTTGGCGTCGGGGACGGCTCAGCCCCAGCATTTT.

The chain recombines TRBV7-8 with TRBJ1-1; 7 positions match TRBD1. V was pared by 5 bases and J by 4 bases, with 10 bases of the junction left unmatched. The CDR3 runs 15 residues. Germline CDR1 reads SGHVS; CDR2 reads FQNEAQ. This chain's CDR3 is CASSPQQGTGTEAFF. In DNA, the CDR3 is TGTGCCAGCAGCCCCCAACAGGGGACGGGCACTGAAGCTTTCTTT.

This clone was observed a single time. The chain is built from TRBV21-1 and TRBJ2-2; the DNA was not used to check the table's D call, TRBD2. TRBV21-1 is given as a pseudogene. This CDR3 region has 16 residues. This CDR3 is CASSKGLAGYTGELFF. The CDR3 nucleotides read TGTGCCAGCAGCAAAGGCCTAGCGGGCTACACCGGGGAGCTGTTTTTT.

This clone turned up a few times. The rearrangement joins TRBV19 to TRBJ1-5, with a tentative D call TRBD1 (6 bases). Between the trimmed V and J ends, which lost 7 bases and 3 bases, there was a span of 19 bases. Germline CDR1 is LNHDA and CDR2 is SQIVND (reference sequence). The CDR3 consists of 16 residues. CDR3 in DNA: TGTGCCAGTACCTCCCTCCTCCGGACAGTCAATCAGCCCCAGCATTTT. Translating it yields CASTSLLRTVNQPQHF. Full variable domain (outside the CDR3, taken from reference TRBV19 and TRBJ1-5): DGGITQSPKYLFRKEGQNVTLSCEQNLNHDAMYWYRQDPGQGLRLIYYSQIVNDFQKGDIAEGYSVSREKKESFPLTVTSAQKNPTAFYLCASTSLLRTVNQPQHFGDGTRLSIL.

This clone was seen just once. The chain uses TRBV11-3 and TRBJ1-1; TRBD1 matches 11 bases. Germline V gives CDR1 SGHNT, CDR2 YENEEA. The CDR3 sequence is 15 residues long. The trim removed 1 base at V and 4 bases at J, leaving 2 bases unmatched. The CDR3: CASSLVGTGGTEAFF. The CDR3 DNA is TGTGCCAGCAGCTTAGTTGGGACAGGGGGCACTGAAGCTTTCTTT.

The genes are TRBV6-2 or TRBV6-3 and TRBJ2-1; D remains unclear. Germline V gene lookup returns CDR1 MNHEY and CDR2 SVGEGT. The V gene lost 1 base and the J gene lost 8 bases, with 12 bases spanning the gap. CDR3 length equals 14 residues. The DNA of the CDR3 is TGTGCCAGCAGTTACTTATATGACGACGATGAGCAGTTCTTC. Translation: CASSYLYDDDEQFF.

V usage is TRBV6-6 and J usage is TRBJ1-1; D is unresolved. This CDR3 is built from 14 residues. V was trimmed by 5 bases and J by 0 bases, leaving 10 bases between them. Per germline, CDR1 MNHNY and CDR2 SVGAGI (reference sequence). The CDR3 loop reads CASSMDGMNTEAFF. CDR3 in DNA: TGTGCCAGCAGTATGGACGGAATGAACACTGAAGCTTTCTTT.

This sequence joins TRBV6-5 and TRBJ1-2; 8 positions agree with TRBD1. The junction had 4 bases not matched to a gene; V was cut back by 6 bases and J by 4 bases. CDR3 length: 13 amino acids. CDR1 is MNHEY, CDR2 SVGAGI, per germline. CDR3 DNA: TGTGCCAGCAGAGTGACAGGGGCCTATGGCTACACCTTC. Translation: CASRVTGAYGYTF.

The chain uses TRBV10-3 and TRBJ1-2; perhaps TRBD1 as D (5 bases). This CDR3 comprises 13 residues. Germline values: CDR1 ENHRY, CDR2 SYGVKD. The germline V and J ends were trimmed by 9 bases and 1 base, with 12 bases remaining between them. The CDR3 DNA reads TGTGCCATTCCGGGACCGTATAACTATGGCTACACCTTC. It codes for CAIPGPYNYGYTF.